These T cell receptor beta chains were read from a single sample in a study of cytomegalovirus exposure and HLA in healthy donors. Profiled with immunoSEQ multiplex PCR; TCRdb holds only in-frame clones, not every one. The sample includes around 150,000 clones, around 96% seen only once; the top ten take around 0.9%. The sample taken for sequencing was PBMCs. The receptors here all came from a woman under 30 in good health and CMV-seronegative. Each CDR3 is given with its conserved first and last residue. D genes are given only for firm matches. Rows give clone size only sometimes, using once, few, many, or a class for an expanded clone.

V	J	D	size	DNA	CDR3
TRBV4-2	TRBJ2-3	TRBD2	once	TGTGCCAGCAACCGTCTAGCGGGGGGACTAGATACGCAGTATTTT	CASNRLAGGLDTQYF
TRBV27	TRBJ2-3	TRBD2	-	TGTGCCAGCAGTCCGGGAAGAGCGGGGGGGCGACTAGATACGCAGTATTTT	CASSPGRAGGRLDTQYF
TRBV7-2	TRBJ2-2	-	-	TGTGCCAGCAGCGCCGCCCTAGCCGGGGAGCTGTTTTTT	CASSAALAGELFF
TRBV27	TRBJ2-2	-	-	TGTGCCAGCAGTCCGCGGACAAAGAACACCGGGGAGCTGTTTTTT	CASSPRTKNTGELFF
TRBV15	TRBJ1-2	TRBD1	-	TGTGCCACCAGCAGTAAGGGACAGGGATCCGGCTACACCTTC	CATSSKGQGSGYTF
TRBV5-1	TRBJ2-7	TRBD2	-	TGCGCCAGCAGCTTGTTTGGCGGGAGCTCCTACGAGCAGTACTTC	CASSLFGGSSYEQYF
TRBV19	TRBJ1-1	-	-	TGTGCCAGTAGTCAACAGGGACGTGGCACTGAAGCTTTCTTT	CASSQQGRGTEAFF
TRBV4-1	TRBJ1-5	-	-	TGCGCCAGCAGCCAGGGGGGGCCTTTGAGCAATCAGCCCCAGCATTTT	CASSQGGPLSNQPQHF
TRBV19	TRBJ2-1	-	-	TGTGCCAGTAGTATAAGCCCGGGGAACAATGAGCAGTTCTTC	CASSISPGNNEQFF
TRBV18	TRBJ2-1	-	-	TGTGCCAGCTCACCAGGGACTCCATTTGAGCAGTTCTTC	CASSPGTPFEQFF
TRBV7-2	TRBJ2-5	TRBD2	-	TGTGCCAGCAGCAGACTAGCGGGGCAAGAGACCCAGTACTTC	CASSRLAGQETQYF
TRBV5-4	TRBJ2-3	-	-	TGTGCCAGCAGCTTTCCGGGCACAGATACGCAGTATTTT	CASSFPGTDTQYF
TRBV5-1	TRBJ1-1	-	-	TGCGCCAGCAGCTTCACATCGAACACTGAAGCTTTCTTT	CASSFTSNTEAFF
TRBV29-1	TRBJ2-1	-	-	TGCAGCGTTAAAGACCCTAGCGTCGGGACTTACAATGAGCAGTTCTTC	CSVKDPSVGTYNEQFF
TRBV25-1	TRBJ2-1	-	-	TGTGCCAGCAGTGAATCGGTGTTGCCTGAGCAGTTCTTC	CASSESVLPEQFF
TRBV19	TRBJ1-3	-	-	TGTGCCAGTAGTACCCAGGGGTACTCTGGAAACACCATATATTTT	CASSTQGYSGNTIYF
TRBV7-3	TRBJ2-2	TRBD2	-	TGTGCCAGCAGCTCTAGGACTAGCGGGGGCGGCACCGGGGAGCTGTTTTTT	CASSSRTSGGGTGELFF
TRBV4-2	TRBJ2-5	TRBD2	-	TGTGCCAGCAGCCAAGAAGGCGGGGGGGCTCGAGAGACCCAGTACTTC	CASSQEGGGARETQYF
TRBV28	TRBJ1-1	-	-	TGTGCCAGCAGTTTATCGATGGGGGCAGCTTTCTTT	CASSLSMGAAFF
TRBV13	TRBJ2-4	TRBD1	-	TGTGCCAGCAGCTCAACAGGGACAGGGGCCAAAAACATTCAGTACTTC	CASSSTGTGAKNIQYF
TRBV19	TRBJ2-3	-	-	TGTGCCAGTAGTAACCGGGACACCGGCACAGATACGCAGTATTTT	CASSNRDTGTDTQYF
TRBV5-1	TRBJ1-2	-	once	TGCGCCAGCAGCTTTATCGCGGGGCTCTATGGCTACACCTTC	CASSFIAGLYGYTF
TRBV4-2	TRBJ1-1	TRBD1	-	TGTGCCAGCAGCCAGCCGACAGGGAACCCTGAAGCTTTCTTT	CASSQPTGNPEAFF
TRBV6-5	TRBJ2-3	-	-	TGTGCCAGCAGTCGGTCGGATACGCAGTATTTT	CASSRSDTQYF
TRBV5-1	TRBJ2-7	TRBD1	-	TGCGCCAGCAGCCCCCCAGGGGGCCGCACGTACGAGCAGTACTTC	CASSPPGGRTYEQYF
TRBV5-1	TRBJ2-7	-	-	TGCGCCAGCAGCTCAGCAGGACAGAACTACGAGCAGTACTTC	CASSSAGQNYEQYF
TRBV4-3	TRBJ1-5	-	once	TGCGCCAGCAGCCAAGATCCAGGAGGAGATCAGCCCCAGCATTTT	CASSQDPGGDQPQHF
TRBV18	TRBJ1-6	TRBD1	-	TGTGCCAGCTCACCATACGGCCAGGCTGCGGGGGACAGGGGTCCATCGAATTCACCCCTCCACTTT	CASSPYGQAAGDRGPSNSPLHF
TRBV29-1	TRBJ2-1	TRBD2	-	TGCAGCGCCTTTTTTGCTAGCGGGGGAGACAATGAGCAGTTCTTC	CSAFFASGGDNEQFF
TRBV2	TRBJ1-1	-	-	TGTGCCAGCAGTGAGGCAGGGGAAGCTTTCTTT	CASSEAGEAFF
TRBV18	TRBJ1-5	TRBD1	-	TGTGCCAGCTCACCGGTGGGACAGGGCAATCAGCCCCAGCATTTT	CASSPVGQGNQPQHF
TRBV27	TRBJ2-2	-	-	TGTGCCAGCAGTTTACCAAACAGGGTTACCACCGGGGAGCTGTTTTTT	CASSLPNRVTTGELFF
TRBV13	TRBJ2-1	TRBD1	-	TGTGCCAGCAGCCTTGGGACAGGGGGTGCCTACAATGAGCAGTTCTTC	CASSLGTGGAYNEQFF
TRBV19	TRBJ2-1	TRBD2	-	TGTGCCAGTAGTAGGGGACTAGCGGCACCCAATGAGCAGTTCTTC	CASSRGLAAPNEQFF
TRBV4-3	TRBJ2-7	TRBD2	-	TGCGCCAGCAGCCCCGTAGCGGGGAAGGGTTACGAGCAGTACTTC	CASSPVAGKGYEQYF
TRBV5-6	TRBJ2-5	TRBD2	-	TGTGCCAGCAGCGACTGGGGGGGACAAGAGACCCAGTACTTC	CASSDWGGQETQYF
TRBV7-2	TRBJ2-7	TRBD1	-	TGTGCCAGCAGCTCCGGGACAGGGCTTAACTACGAGCAGTACTTC	CASSSGTGLNYEQYF
TRBV18	TRBJ1-2	TRBD1	-	TGTGCCAGCTCACCTACTGCGGACAGGGAAGGCTACACCTTC	CASSPTADREGYTF
TRBV5-1	TRBJ1-1	-	-	TGCGCCAGCAGCTTGTTGAGGGATTCAGAGAACACTGAAGCTTTCTTT	CASSLLRDSENTEAFF
TRBV6-5	TRBJ1-2	-	once	TGTGCCAGCACCCCCCGAGGGAACTATGGCTACACCTTC	CASTPRGNYGYTF
TRBV6-5	TRBJ2-2	-	-	TGTGCCAGCAGGAGGTCCGGGGAGCTGTTTTTT	CASRRSGELFF
TRBV9	TRBJ2-1	-	-	TGTGCCAGCAGCGTGGCGGGTCCCTACAATGAGCAGTTCTTC	CASSVAGPYNEQFF
TRBV2	TRBJ2-7	TRBD2	-	TGTGCCAGCAGTGAAAGGTCCCTAGCGGTAGACTACGAGCAGTACTTC	CASSERSLAVDYEQYF
TRBV4-2	TRBJ2-7	TRBD1	-	TGTGCCAGCAGCCAAGATCGGGGACAGGGGTACGAGCAGTACTTC	CASSQDRGQGYEQYF
TRBV19	TRBJ1-1	TRBD1	-	TGTGCCAGTAGTATGGACAGGGGGTTAAACACTGAAGCTTTCTTT	CASSMDRGLNTEAFF
TRBV19	TRBJ2-7	TRBD1	-	TGTGCCAGTAGTATAGGAGGACAGGGGGTTCCCTACGAGCAGTACTTC	CASSIGGQGVPYEQYF
TRBV11-2	TRBJ2-6	-	-	TGTGCCAGCGCCCAGGGTATCCCTGGGGCCAACGTCCTGACTTTC	CASAQGIPGANVLTF
TRBV6-6	TRBJ1-3	-	-	TGTGCCAGCAGTTACTTATCTGTCTCTGGAAACACCATATATTTT	CASSYLSVSGNTIYF
TRBV5-1	TRBJ2-7	-	-	TGCGCCAGCAGCTTGGCCACTAGCTCCTACGAGCAGTACTTC	CASSLATSSYEQYF